This TCR beta chain was recovered during a study of T cell repertoires in cytomegalovirus infection. Study context: CMV epitopes in the study were HLA-C-restricted (recently identified) and HLA-B-restricted (well studied).

TCRdb re-derived calls from the reads in MiXCR, one entry per CDR3 protein. This table has a few hundred thousand distinct CDR3 sequences, about 25% appearing once. This clonotype was observed many times. Antigen unknown. A much larger clone lies a single base off, so this may be a read error. The sample consisted of cultured PBMCs, taken from culture after CMV antigen stimulation. This TCR derives from a human donor in good health (CMV status not recorded). Some clones in this sample may be carry-over from other donors' samples.

The CDR3 reads CASSRTGDTEAFF. The CDR3 nucleotides read TGTGCCAGCAGCCGGACAGGGGACACTGAAGCTTTCTTT. The rearrangement links TRBV7-8 to TRBJ1-1; 9 bases map to TRBD1. Losses at the gene ends were 5 bases for V and 3 bases for J; bases not matched to a gene: 1. The V gene's germline CDR1 is SGHVS and CDR2 FQNEAQ. This CDR3 is 13 amino acids long.